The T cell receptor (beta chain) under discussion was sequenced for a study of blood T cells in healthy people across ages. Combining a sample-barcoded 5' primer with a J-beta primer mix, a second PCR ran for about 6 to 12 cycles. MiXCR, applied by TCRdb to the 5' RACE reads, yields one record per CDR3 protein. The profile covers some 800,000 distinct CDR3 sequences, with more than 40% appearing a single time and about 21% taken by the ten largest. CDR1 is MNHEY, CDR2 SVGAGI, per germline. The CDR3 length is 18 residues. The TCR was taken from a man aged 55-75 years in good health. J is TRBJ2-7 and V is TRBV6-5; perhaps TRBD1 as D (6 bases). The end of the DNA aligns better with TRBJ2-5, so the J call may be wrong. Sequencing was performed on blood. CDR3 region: CASSYEFVRTEPGKTQYF. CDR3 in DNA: TGTGCCAGCAGTTACGAATTCGTAAGGACAGAGCCTGGAAAGACCCAGTACTTC.